The 9 T cell receptor beta chains listed next were all sequenced from one sample in a study of PD-L1 blockade in urothelial cancer. Sequencing used immunoSEQ multiplex PCR; TCRdb keeps in-frame clones, though not all of them. The repertoire has about 84,000 clones, 82% of them found once; the top ten carry 9.5%. The input for sequencing was PBMCs, taken around atezolizumab (anti-PD-L1) treatment. The source is a man in his 70s with urothelial cancer.

The chain carries TRBV2 and TRBJ1-2; possibly TRBD1 for D (6 bases). Trimming stripped 6 bases from V and 4 bases from J, with 9 bases between. The CDR3 is 12 residues long. Germline V gives CDR1 SNHLY, CDR2 FYNNEI. The CDR3 sequence: CASRADSYGYTF. The CDR3, as DNA: TGTGCCAGCAGGGCGGACAGCTATGGCTACACCTTC.

This clone was observed a handful of times. J is TRBJ2-1 and V is TRBV5-1; 10 bases are shared with TRBD2. This CDR3 is 15 amino acids long. The V gene's germline CDR1 is SGHRS and CDR2 YFSETQ. V trimming: 0 bases; J trimming: 6 bases; junction bases outside the gene matches: 3. The CDR3: CASSLGASGSNEQFF. The DNA of the CDR3 is TGCGCCAGCAGCTTGGGGGCTAGCGGGAGCAATGAGCAGTTCTTC.

The chain has TRBV9 and TRBJ2-1, with 11 positions matching TRBD2. CDR3 length equals 18 residues. V was pared by 0 bases and J by 5 bases, with 10 bases of the junction left unmatched. In germline, CDR1 is SGDLS, CDR2 YYNGEE. DNA for the CDR3: TGTGCCAGCAGCGTAGGGGCTCGGGTAGCGGGGGGGAACAATGAGCAGTTCTTC. Translation gives CASSVGARVAGGNNEQFF.

This chain joins TRBV5-4 and TRBJ1-2; possible D gene TRBD1, 6 bases. Trimming cost V 0 bases and J 5 bases, with 11 bases left between them. The CDR3 length is 14 residues. CDR1 is SGHNT, CDR2 YYREEE, per germline (reference sequence). In DNA form, the CDR3 reads TGTGCCAGCAGCTTGGGGACAGCTCTTTATGGCTACACCTTC. Its translation is CASSLGTALYGYTF.

This chain links TRBV15 with TRBJ1-1; D is ambiguous. V was clipped by 0 bases and J by 4 bases, with 12 bases between them. The CDR3 extends over 15 amino acids. In germline, CDR1 is LNHNV, CDR2 YYDKDF (reference sequence). The CDR3 region has the DNA TGTGCCACCAGCAGAGACGGGGTACAGCGCACTGAAGCTTTCTTT. Translation gives CATSRDGVQRTEAFF.

This rearrangement joins TRBV5-1 to TRBJ1-6; a weak D match, TRBD1 (5 bases). Germline-derived CDR1 and CDR2 are SGHRS and YFSETQ. CDR3 size: 14 residues. Trimming stripped 0 bases from V and 10 bases from J, with 11 bases between. CDR3 region: CASSLGQSNSPLHF. The CDR3 DNA reads TGCGCCAGCAGCTTGGGACAGTCAAACTCACCCCTCCACTTT.

The rearrangement links TRBV28 to TRBJ2-1, with D perhaps matching TRBD1 (5 bases). Germline-derived CDR1 and CDR2 are MDHEN and SYDVKM. The V gene lost 7 bases and the J gene lost 6 bases, with 13 bases spanning the gap. The CDR3 totals 13 residues. CDR3 in amino acids: CASMTVYSNEQFF. In DNA form, the CDR3 reads TGTGCCAGCATGACAGTTTACAGCAATGAGCAGTTCTTC.

The V and J genes are TRBV18 and TRBJ2-1; 10 bases agree with TRBD2. The CDR3 totals 15 residues. Germline values: CDR1 KGHSH, CDR2 LQKENI. Unmatched junction bases numbered 11, after V lost 6 bases and J lost 9 bases. The chain's CDR3 is CASSQIAGGQGEQFF. The CDR3 coding sequence is TGTGCCAGCTCCCAGATAGCGGGGGGCCAGGGTGAGCAGTTCTTC.

The V gene is TRBV5-1, the J gene TRBJ1-1, with D possibly TRBD1 on 5 matching bases. The CDR3 is 15 amino acids. V dropped 2 bases and J dropped 0 bases, with 11 bases sitting between them. CDR1 SGHRS and CDR2 YFSETQ come from the germline V gene. The CDR3 nucleotides read TGCGCCAGCAGCTTTACGACAGCGTTGAACACTGAAGCTTTCTTT. Translation gives CASSFTTALNTEAFF. Supplemented by reference TRBV5-1 and TRBJ1-1, the full variable domain reads KAGVTQTPRYLIKTRGQQVTLSCSPISGHRSVSWYQQTPGQGLQFLFEYFSETQRNKGNFPGRFSGRQFSNSRSEMNVSTLELGDSALYLCASSFTTALNTEAFFGQGTRLTVV.